These 13 T cell receptor beta chains came from one sample sequenced in a study of vaccination and CD4 T cells after COVID-19 (dated by TCRdb to between 2021 and 2024). No antigen has been assigned to these receptors. Receptor amplification or capture employed PCR. The run used an Illumina iSeq 100. DNA from cultured CD4+ T cells was subjected to TCR sequencing with the Oncomine TCR Beta short-read assay at the Johns Hopkins FTIC core. The public reads were reprocessed in TCRdb via fastp at Q25 and MiXCR, keeping in-frame beta chains. Entries that share a CDR3 protein sequence are merged under the most common genes and DNA. The table for this sample lists roughly 16,000 distinct CDR3 sequences; about 53% of them were counted only once. The biggest ten clones account for 30% to 35% of the sample. This specimen's treatment or condition label, interpreted: roughly ten-day PBMC culture with coronavirus spike peptide pools or control peptides (ViraFEST assay).

The material sequenced was cultured CD4+ T cells from blood, taken after SARS-CoV-2 vaccination. The receptor source for this set is a human donor with COVID-19.

This clonotype was observed a few times. The chain links TRBV7-9 to TRBJ1-2; D perhaps matches TRBD1 (5 bases). CDR3 length equals 15 residues. CDR1 and CDR2 (germline): SEHNR, FQNEAQ (reference sequence). V dropped 5 bases and J dropped 3 bases, with 16 bases sitting between them. The CDR3 region has the DNA TGTGCCAGCAGCGGGAGAGGGACGGTGTACTATGGCTACACCTTC. Its protein product is CASSGRGTVYYGYTF.

The V and J genes are TRBV19 and TRBJ2-3; D unresolved. Trimming pared 0 bases from V and 0 bases from J, leaving 10 bases between. The CDR3 length is 16 residues. Germline CDR1 and CDR2: LNHDA and SQIVND (reference sequence). This chain's CDR3 is CASSIDGYRSTDTQYF. CDR3 DNA sequence: TGTGCCAGTAGTATAGATGGCTACCGAAGCACAGATACGCAGTATTTT.

Here the CDR3 reads CSARDFRTSENEQFF. In DNA, the CDR3 is TGCAGTGCTAGAGATTTTCGGACTAGCGAAAATGAGCAGTTCTTC. This sequence joins TRBV20-1 and TRBJ2-1, with 9 bases identical to TRBD2. The length of the CDR3 is 15 residues. V trimming: 0 bases; J trimming: 7 bases; junction bases outside the gene matches: 7. From germline, CDR1 is DFQATT and CDR2 SNEGSKA (reference sequence).

The chain carries TRBV20-1 and TRBJ2-1, with D perhaps TRBD1 (6 bases). Germline V CDR1 and CDR2: DFQATT, SNEGSKA (reference sequence). This CDR3 region has 14 residues. V lost 6 bases and J lost 5, with 17 bases in between. CDR3 sequence reads: CSALGGVLNNEQFF. CDR3 in DNA: TGCAGTGCCTTAGGGGGAGTACTAAACAATGAGCAGTTCTTC.

The J gene is TRBJ1-2, the V gene TRBV28, with D tentatively TRBD1 (6 bases). Trimming took 2 bases from V and 7 from J, leaving 14 bases between them. CDR3 length: 14 amino acids. Looked up from germline, CDR1 is MDHEN and CDR2 is SYDVKM. The CDR3 spells CASSLGGAGVGYTF. CDR3 coding DNA: TGTGCCAGCAGTTTAGGCGGCGCAGGGGTTGGCTACACCTTC.

This clonotype was seen a few times. The chain uses TRBV20-1 and TRBJ1-3; D gene ambiguous. V dropped 0 bases and J dropped 0 bases, with 9 bases sitting between them. The CDR3 spans 15 residues. Germline CDR1 and CDR2: DFQATT and SNEGSKA (reference sequence). The CDR3 loop reads CSARDRTVSGNTIYF. CDR3 nucleotides: TGCAGTGCTAGAGATCGGACGGTCTCTGGAAACACCATATATTTT.

The chain employs TRBV12-5 and TRBJ1-1; 7 nucleotides agree with TRBD1. This CDR3 is built from 15 residues. The germline CDR1 and CDR2 sequences are LGHNT and FRNRAP. V lost 1 base and J lost 1; bases outside the gene matches: 3. CDR3 sequence: CASGLEGAGNTEAFF. CDR3 in DNA: TGTGCTAGTGGTTTGGAGGGGGCAGGGAACACTGAAGCTTTCTTT.

This chain connects TRBV23-1 to TRBJ1-2, with a tentative D call TRBD1 (6 bases). TRBV23-1 is classed as an ORF, of uncertain function. CDR3 length equals 15 residues. Trimming removed 0 bases from V and 7 bases from J, with 15 bases in between. The CDR3 DNA reads as TGCGCCAGCAGTCAATCGTGGGAGGGGGTCCTTGGCTACACCTTC. The encoded protein is CASSQSWEGVLGYTF.

CDR3 DNA sequence: TGTGCCAGCAGAGGCTGGGATGAGCAGTTCTTC. Amino acids: CASRGWDEQFF. The chain uses TRBV21-1 and TRBJ2-1. TRBV21-1 is a pseudogene segment. The CDR3 extends over 11 amino acids.

This clonotype was observed a few times. The J gene is TRBJ2-7, the V gene TRBV19, with a possible D match to TRBD2 (5 bases). Germline V gene lookup returns CDR1 LNHDA and CDR2 SQIVND (reference sequence). This CDR3 is 13 amino acids long. The V end lost 3 bases, the J end lost 2 bases, and 8 bases lay between the germline ends. CDR3 nucleotide sequence: TGTGCCAGTAGTATTGGGGAGACCTACGAGCAGTACTTC. Translated, it gives CASSIGETYEQYF.

CDR3 nucleotides: TGTGCCAGCAGTGAACTGGGAAATAGCAATCAGCCCCAGCATTTT. Its protein is CASSELGNSNQPQHF. The genes are TRBV6-1 and TRBJ1-5; D not resolved. V was pared by 2 bases and J by 0 bases, with 8 bases between. Germline values: CDR1 MNHNS, CDR2 SASEGT. This CDR3 has 15 residues.

Only one count was recorded for this clonotype. This chain uses TRBV28 with TRBJ1-3; TRBD1 is a possible D gene (5 bases). CDR3 length equals 16 residues. The V gene's germline CDR1 is MDHEN and CDR2 SYDVKM. V lost 5 bases and J lost 0, with 14 bases in between. CDR3 region: CASSTGGITSGNTIYF. The CDR3 DNA follows: TGTGCCAGCAGTACCGGGGGGATAACCTCTGGAAACACCATATATTTT. The variable domain in full, with the rest retrieved from reference TRBV28 and TRBJ1-3, is DVKVTQSSRYLVKRTGEKVFLECVQDMDHENMFWYRQDPGLGLRLIYFSYDVKMKEKGDIPEGYSVSREKKERFSLILESASTNQTSMYLCASSTGGITSGNTIYFGEGSWLTVV.

In its sample, this clonotype was seen a few times. The V gene is TRBV7-2, the J gene TRBJ2-5; D is uncertain. The CDR3 length is 13 residues. The germline gives CDR1 SGHTA, CDR2 FQGNSA. Deletions cut 1 base from V and 4 bases from J, with 7 bases between. This CDR3 reads CASSLEGLETQYF. In DNA, the CDR3 is TGTGCCAGCAGCTTAGAGGGTTTAGAGACCCAGTACTTC. Full variable domain (missing parts from reference TRBV7-2 and TRBJ2-5): GAGVSQSPSNKVTEKGKDVELRCDPISGHTALYWYRQSLGQGLEFLIYFQGNSAPDKSGLPSDRFSAERTGGSVSTLTIQRTQQEDSAVYLCASSLEGLETQYFGPGTRLLVL.